The present T cell receptor beta chain was sequenced within a study of shared clonotypes between healthy human individuals. V lost 2 bases to trimming and J lost 7 bases, with 14 bases between them. The germline V gene has CDR1 ENHRY and CDR2 SYGVKD. CDR3 length equals 15 residues. In regard to this clone: Its antigen is not identified.

Negatively enriched CD4+ T cells were divided by CD45RA into naive and memory. General observations from the study: Some clonotypes were shared by all four sorted-subset donors, while others were not shared. The non-shared ones had lower generation probabilities than the shared ones. Researchers sampled only blood; tissue repertoires likely differ. Investigators expected sequencing depth to affect clonotype sharing among donors.

Libraries were prepared by immunoSEQ multiplex PCR; TCRdb keeps only in-frame clonotypes and omits some of them. The table shows 2 million to 2.5 million clones, with roughly 94% occurring only once. The receptor was derived from a young man in good health. Source material: naive CD4+ T cells sorted from blood. Subset given: CD45RA+ positively selected. The genes are TRBV10-3 and TRBJ1-4; possible D gene TRBD1, 5 bases. CDR3 residues: CAISELGQGSEKLFF. CDR3 in DNA: TGTGCCATCAGTGAGCTCGGTCAGGGTAGTGAAAAACTGTTTTTT.